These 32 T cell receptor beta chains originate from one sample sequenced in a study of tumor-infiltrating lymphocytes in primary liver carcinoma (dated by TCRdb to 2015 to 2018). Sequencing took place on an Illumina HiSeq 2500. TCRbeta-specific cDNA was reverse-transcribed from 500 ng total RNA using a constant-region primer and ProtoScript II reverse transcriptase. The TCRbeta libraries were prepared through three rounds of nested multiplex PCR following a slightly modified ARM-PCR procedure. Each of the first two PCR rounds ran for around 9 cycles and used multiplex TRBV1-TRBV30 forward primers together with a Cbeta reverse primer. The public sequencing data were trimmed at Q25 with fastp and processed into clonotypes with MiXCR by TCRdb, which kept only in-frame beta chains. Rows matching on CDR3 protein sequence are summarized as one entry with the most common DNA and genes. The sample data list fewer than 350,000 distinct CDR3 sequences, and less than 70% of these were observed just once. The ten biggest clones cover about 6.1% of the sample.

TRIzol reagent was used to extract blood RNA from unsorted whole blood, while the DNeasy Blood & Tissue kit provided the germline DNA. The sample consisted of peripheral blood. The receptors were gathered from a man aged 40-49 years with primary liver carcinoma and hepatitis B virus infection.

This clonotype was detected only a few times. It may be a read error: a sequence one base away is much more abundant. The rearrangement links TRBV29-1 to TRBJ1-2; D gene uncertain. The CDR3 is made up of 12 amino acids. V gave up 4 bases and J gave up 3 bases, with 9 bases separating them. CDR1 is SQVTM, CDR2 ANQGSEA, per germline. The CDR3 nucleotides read TGCAGCGTTGTCGCAGTCCACTATGGCTACACCTTC. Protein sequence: CSVVAVHYGYTF.

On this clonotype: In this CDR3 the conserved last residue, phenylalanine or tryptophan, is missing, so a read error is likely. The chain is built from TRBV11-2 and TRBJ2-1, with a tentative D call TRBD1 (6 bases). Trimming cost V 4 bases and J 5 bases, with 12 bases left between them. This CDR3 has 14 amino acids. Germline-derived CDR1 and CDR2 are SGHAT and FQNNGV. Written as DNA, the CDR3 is TGTGCCAGCAGCTCGAGACAGGAAGACAATGAGCAGTTCTCC. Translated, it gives CASSSRQEDNEQFS.

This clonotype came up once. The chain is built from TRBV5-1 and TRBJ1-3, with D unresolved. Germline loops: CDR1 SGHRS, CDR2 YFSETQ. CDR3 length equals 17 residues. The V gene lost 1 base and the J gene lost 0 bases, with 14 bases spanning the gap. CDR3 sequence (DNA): TGCGCCAGCAGCTTGCCCCCTCTCGGGAGCTCTGGAAACACCATATATTTT. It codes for CASSLPPLGSSGNTIYF.

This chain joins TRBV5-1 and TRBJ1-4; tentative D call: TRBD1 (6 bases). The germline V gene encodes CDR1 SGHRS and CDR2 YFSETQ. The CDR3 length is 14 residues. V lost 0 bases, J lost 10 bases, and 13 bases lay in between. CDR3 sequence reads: CASSLGQEDGKLFF. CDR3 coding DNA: TGCGCCAGCAGCTTGGGACAGGAAGACGGAAAACTGTTTTTT.

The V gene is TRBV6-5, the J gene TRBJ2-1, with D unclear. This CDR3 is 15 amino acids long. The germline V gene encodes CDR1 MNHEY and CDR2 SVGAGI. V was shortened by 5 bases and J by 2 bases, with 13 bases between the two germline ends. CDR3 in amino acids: CASSNTWSPYNEQFF. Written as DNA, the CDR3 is TGTGCCAGCAGTAATACTTGGAGCCCCTACAATGAGCAGTTCTTC.

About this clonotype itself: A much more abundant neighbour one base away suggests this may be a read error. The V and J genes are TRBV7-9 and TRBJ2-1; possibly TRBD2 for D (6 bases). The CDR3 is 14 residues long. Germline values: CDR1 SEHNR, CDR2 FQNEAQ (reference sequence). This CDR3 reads CASSPRGLDNGQFF. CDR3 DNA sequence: TGTGCCAGCAGCCCAAGGGGACTTGACAATGGGCAGTTCTTC.

The CDR3 spells CASSFLPGGSPIAIYEQYF. The CDR3 DNA sequence: TGTGCCAGCAGTTTTTTGCCCGGAGGTTCCCCCATCGCAATATACGAGCAGTACTTC. The chain employs TRBV28 and TRBJ2-7; possible D gene TRBD2, 5 bases. The CDR3 is 19 residues long. From germline, CDR1 is MDHEN and CDR2 SYDVKM. V was trimmed by 3 bases and J by 4 bases, leaving 28 bases between them.

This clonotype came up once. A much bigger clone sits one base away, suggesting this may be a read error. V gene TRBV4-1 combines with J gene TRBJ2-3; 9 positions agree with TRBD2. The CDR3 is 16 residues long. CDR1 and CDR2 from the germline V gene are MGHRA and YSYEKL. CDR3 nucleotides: TGCGCCAGCAACCAAGCGTCGAGCGGGAGGTCAGATACGCAGTATTTT. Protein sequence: CASNQASSGRSDTQYF.

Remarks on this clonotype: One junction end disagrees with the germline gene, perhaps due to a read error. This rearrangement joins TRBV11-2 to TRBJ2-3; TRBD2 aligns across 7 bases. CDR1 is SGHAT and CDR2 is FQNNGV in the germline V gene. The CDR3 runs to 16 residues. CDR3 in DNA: TGCGCCAGCTCTCCGGGGCCAGCGGGAACCGGGGATACGCAATATTTT. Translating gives CASSPGPAGTGDTQYF.

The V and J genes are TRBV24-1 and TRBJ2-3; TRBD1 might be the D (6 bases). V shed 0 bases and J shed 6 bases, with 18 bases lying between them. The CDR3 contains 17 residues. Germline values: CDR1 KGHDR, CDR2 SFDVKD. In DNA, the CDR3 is TGTGCCACCAGTGATTTGGGAAGGGGTCACCAGGGGGATACGCAGTATTTT. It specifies CATSDLGRGHQGDTQYF.

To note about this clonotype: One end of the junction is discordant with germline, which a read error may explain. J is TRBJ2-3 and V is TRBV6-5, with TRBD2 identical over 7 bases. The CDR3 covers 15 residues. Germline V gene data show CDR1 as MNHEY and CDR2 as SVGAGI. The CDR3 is CANSYERGRTDTQYF. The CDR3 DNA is TGTGCCAACAGTTACGAGCGGGGACGCACCGATACGCAGTATTTT.

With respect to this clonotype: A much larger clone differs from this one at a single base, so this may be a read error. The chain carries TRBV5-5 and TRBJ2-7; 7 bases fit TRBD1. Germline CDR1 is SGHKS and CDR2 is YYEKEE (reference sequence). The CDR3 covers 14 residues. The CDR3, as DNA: TGTGCCAGCAGCTCGAGACAGGGCTCTGACGATCAGTACTTC. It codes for CASSSRQGSDDQYF.

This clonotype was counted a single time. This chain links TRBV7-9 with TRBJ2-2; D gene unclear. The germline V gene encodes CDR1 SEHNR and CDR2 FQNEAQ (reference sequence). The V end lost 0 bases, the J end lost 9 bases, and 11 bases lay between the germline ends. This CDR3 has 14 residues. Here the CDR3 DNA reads TGTGCCAGCAGCTTAGCGCCGAGTTGTAGGGAGCTGTTTTTT. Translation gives CASSLAPSCRELFF.

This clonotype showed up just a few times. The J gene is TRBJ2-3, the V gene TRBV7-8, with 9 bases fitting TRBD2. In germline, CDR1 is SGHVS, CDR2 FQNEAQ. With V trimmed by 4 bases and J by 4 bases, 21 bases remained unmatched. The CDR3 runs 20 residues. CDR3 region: CASSSRGDVAGVGLADTQYF. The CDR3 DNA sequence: TGTGCCAGCAGCTCGCGGGGGGACGTAGCGGGGGTAGGCCTCGCAGATACGCAGTATTTT.

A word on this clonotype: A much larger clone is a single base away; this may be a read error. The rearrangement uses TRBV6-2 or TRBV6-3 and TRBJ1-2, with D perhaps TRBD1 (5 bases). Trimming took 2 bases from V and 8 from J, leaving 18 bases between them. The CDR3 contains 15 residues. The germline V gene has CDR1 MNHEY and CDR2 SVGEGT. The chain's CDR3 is CASSYTNVGVDGYTF. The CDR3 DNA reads TGTGCCAGCAGTTACACGAATGTGGGGGTGGACGGCTACACCTTC.

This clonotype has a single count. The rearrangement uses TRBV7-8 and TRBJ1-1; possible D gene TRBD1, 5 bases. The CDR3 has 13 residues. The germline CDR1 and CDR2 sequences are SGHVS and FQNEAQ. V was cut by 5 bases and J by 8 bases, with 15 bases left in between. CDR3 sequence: CASSRVGEIEAFF. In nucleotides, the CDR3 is TGTGCCAGCAGCCGCGTGGGGGAGATAGAAGCTTTCTTT.

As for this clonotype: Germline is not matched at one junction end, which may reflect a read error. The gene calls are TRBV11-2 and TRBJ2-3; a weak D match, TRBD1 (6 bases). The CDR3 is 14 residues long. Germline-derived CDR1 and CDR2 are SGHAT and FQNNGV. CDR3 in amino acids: CASTYNRDTDTQYF. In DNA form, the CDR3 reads TGTGCCAGCACCTATAACAGGGACACAGATACACAGTATTTT.

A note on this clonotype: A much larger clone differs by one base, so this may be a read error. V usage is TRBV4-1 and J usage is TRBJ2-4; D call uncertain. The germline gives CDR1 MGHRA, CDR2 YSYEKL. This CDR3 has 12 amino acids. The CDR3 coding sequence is TGCGCCAGCAGCCAAGATCCCAACATTCGGTACTTC. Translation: CASSQDPNIRYF.

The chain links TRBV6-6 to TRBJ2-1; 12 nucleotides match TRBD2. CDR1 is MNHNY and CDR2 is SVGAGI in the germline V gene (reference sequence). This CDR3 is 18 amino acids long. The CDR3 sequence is CTTTRRLAGVSFKDEQFF. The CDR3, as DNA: TGTACCACCACTCGTCGACTAGCGGGAGTTTCCTTTAAGGATGAGCAGTTCTTC.

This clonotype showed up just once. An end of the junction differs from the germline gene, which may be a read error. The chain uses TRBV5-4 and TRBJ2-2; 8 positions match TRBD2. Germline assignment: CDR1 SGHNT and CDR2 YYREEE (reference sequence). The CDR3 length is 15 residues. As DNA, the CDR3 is TGTACCAGCAGTTTAGGGACTAGAGCCACCGGGGAGCTGTTTTTT. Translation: CTSSLGTRATGELFF.

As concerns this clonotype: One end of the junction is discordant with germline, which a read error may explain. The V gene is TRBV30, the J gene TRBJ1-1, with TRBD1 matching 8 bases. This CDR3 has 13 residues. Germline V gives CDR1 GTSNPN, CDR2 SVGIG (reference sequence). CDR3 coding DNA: TGTACCTGGAGTGGGACAGGAGGCACTGAAGCTTTCTTT. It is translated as CTWSGTGGTEAFF.

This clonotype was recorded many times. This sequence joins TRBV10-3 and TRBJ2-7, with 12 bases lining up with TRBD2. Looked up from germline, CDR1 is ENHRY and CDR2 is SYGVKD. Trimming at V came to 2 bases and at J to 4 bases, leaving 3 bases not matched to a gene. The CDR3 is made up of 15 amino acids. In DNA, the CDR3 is TGTGCCATCAGTGAGCCTAGCGGGAGGGCATACGAGCAGTACTTC. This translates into CAISEPSGRAYEQYF.

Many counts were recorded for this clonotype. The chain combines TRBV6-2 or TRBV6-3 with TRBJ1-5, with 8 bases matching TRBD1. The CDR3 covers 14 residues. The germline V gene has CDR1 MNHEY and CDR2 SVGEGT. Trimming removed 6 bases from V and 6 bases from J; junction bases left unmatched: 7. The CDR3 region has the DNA TGTGCCAGCAGCCCAGGGGGCGGGGGTCAGCCCCAGCATTTT. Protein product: CASSPGGGGQPQHF.

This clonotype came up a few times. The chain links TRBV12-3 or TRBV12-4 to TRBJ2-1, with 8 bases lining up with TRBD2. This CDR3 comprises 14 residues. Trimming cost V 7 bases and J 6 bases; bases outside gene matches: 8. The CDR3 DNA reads TGTGCCAGCACCCCGGGGGGGCCCTCCAATGAGCAGTTCTTC. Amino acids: CASTPGGPSNEQFF.

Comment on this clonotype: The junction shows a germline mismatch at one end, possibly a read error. CDR3 in DNA: TGCGCCAGCAGCTTTGGACAGGGAGGTGAAAAACTGTTTTTC. The encoded protein is CASSFGQGGEKLFF. This chain connects TRBV5-1 to TRBJ1-4, with TRBD1 matching 8 bases. In germline, CDR1 is SGHRS, CDR2 YFSETQ. The CDR3 contains 14 residues. Complete variable domain (other parts from reference TRBV5-1 and TRBJ1-4): KAGVTQTPRYLIKTRGQQVTLSCSPISGHRSVSWYQQTPGQGLQFLFEYFSETQRNKGNFPGRFSGRQFSNSRSEMNVSTLELGDSALYLCASSFGQGGEKLFFGSGTQLSVL.

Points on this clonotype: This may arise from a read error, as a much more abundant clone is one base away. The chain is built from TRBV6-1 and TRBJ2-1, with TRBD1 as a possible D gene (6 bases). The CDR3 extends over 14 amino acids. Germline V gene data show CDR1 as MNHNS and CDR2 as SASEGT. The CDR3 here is CTSSARGIGNEQFF. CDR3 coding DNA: TGTACCAGCAGTGCCAGGGGCATAGGCAATGAGCAGTTCTTC.

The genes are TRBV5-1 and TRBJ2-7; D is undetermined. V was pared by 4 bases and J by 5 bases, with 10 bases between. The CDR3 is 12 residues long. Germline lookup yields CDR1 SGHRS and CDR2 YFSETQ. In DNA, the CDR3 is TGCGCCAGCAGCACGGGCGGCAACGAGCAGTACTTC. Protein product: CASSTGGNEQYF.

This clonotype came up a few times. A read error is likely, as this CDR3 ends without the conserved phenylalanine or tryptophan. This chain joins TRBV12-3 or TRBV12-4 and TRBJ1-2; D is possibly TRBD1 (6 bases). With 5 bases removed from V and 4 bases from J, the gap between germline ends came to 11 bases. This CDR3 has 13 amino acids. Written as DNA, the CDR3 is TGTGCCAGCAGTACAGGGCTGGGCTATGGCTACACCTTA. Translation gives CASSTGLGYGYTL.

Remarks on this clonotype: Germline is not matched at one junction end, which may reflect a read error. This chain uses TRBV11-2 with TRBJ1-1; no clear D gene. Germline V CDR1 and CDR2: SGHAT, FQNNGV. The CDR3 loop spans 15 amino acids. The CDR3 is CASSPRVGGNTEALF. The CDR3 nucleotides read TGTGCCAGCAGCCCTCGAGTCGGAGGGAACACTGAAGCCCTCTTT.

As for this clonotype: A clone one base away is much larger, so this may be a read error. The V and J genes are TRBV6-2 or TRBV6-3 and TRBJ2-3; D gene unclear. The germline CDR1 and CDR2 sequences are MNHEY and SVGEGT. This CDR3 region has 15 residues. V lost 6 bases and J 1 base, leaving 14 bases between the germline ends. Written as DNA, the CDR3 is TGTGCCAGCAGATACCCAGGATCCGGCACAGATACGCAGTATTTT. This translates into CASRYPGSGTDTQYF.

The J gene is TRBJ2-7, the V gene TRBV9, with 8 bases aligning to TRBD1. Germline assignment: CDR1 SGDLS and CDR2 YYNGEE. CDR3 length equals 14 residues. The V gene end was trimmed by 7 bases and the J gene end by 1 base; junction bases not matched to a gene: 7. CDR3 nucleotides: TGTGCCAGCTCGGGACAGGTGGGTTCCTACGAGCAGTACTTC. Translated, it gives CASSGQVGSYEQYF.

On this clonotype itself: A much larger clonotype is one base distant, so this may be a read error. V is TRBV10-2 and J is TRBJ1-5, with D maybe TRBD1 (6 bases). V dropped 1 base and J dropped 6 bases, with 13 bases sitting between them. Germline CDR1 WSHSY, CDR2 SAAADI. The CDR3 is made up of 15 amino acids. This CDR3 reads CASSELGTGSQPQHF. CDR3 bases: TGCGCCAGCAGTGAGTTGGGTACAGGGAGTCAGCCCCAGCATTTT.